The clone carrying this TCR beta chain occurred many times. TCRdb re-derived calls from the reads in MiXCR, one entry per CDR3 protein. Counted here are about 240,000 distinct CDR3 sequences, approximately 6.7% occurring once; the ten biggest clones make up about 6%. The data belong to a study of T cell repertoires in cytomegalovirus infection. Across the whole study: Matching HLA type and CMV infection were both indicated by public TCR beta signatures.

The CDR3 loop spans 12 amino acids. CDR1 and CDR2 from the germline V gene are SQVTM and ANQGSEA. V was cut by 4 bases and J by 2 bases, with 8 bases left in between. This receptor was obtained from a human donor in good health (CMV status not recorded). Some clones in this sample may be carry-over from other donors' samples. The chain is built from TRBV29-1 and TRBJ1-2; no definite D call. Material for sequencing was PBMCs. The CDR3 is CSVGEENYGYTF. CDR3 DNA: TGCAGCGTTGGGGAAGAAAACTATGGCTACACCTTC.